Shown below are 23 T cell receptor beta chains from a single sample sequenced in a study of graft-versus-host responses after intestinal transplantation. The repertoire was sequenced with immunoSEQ multiplex PCR; TCRdb's copy has only in-frame clones and lacks some. The sample consists of 70,000 or so clones, 75% to 90% of them appearing once. Their cognate antigens are unknown. Sample: unstimulated CD4+ T cells sorted from spleen or lymph node cells, taken before transplant. Receptors were obtained from a human donor who was the organ donor for an intestinal transplant.

The chain recombines TRBV7-9 with TRBJ2-3, with D perhaps TRBD1 (5 bases). The V gene lost 1 base and the J gene lost 7 bases, with 12 bases spanning the gap. CDR1 SEHNR and CDR2 FQNEAQ come from the germline V gene (reference sequence). This CDR3 is 14 amino acids long. The CDR3 coding sequence is TGTGCCAGCAGCTTAGGCCAGGGTATGAATACGCAGTATTTT. Translating it yields CASSLGQGMNTQYF.

V and J are TRBV6-5 and TRBJ1-4, with no clear D. The CDR3 extends over 15 amino acids. Germline V gives CDR1 MNHEY, CDR2 SVGAGI. V was clipped by 1 base and J by 0 bases, with 6 bases between them. The CDR3 DNA is TGTGCCAGCAGTTACTTGAGTGCAACTAATGAAAAACTGTTTTTT. It yields the protein CASSYLSATNEKLFF.

The chain uses TRBV18 and TRBJ1-2, with 9 bases identical to TRBD1. CDR1 and CDR2 from the germline V gene are KGHSH and LQKENI. Losses at the gene ends were 2 bases for V and 5 bases for J; bases not matched to a gene: 15. This CDR3 comprises 18 residues. CDR3 nucleotide sequence: TGTGCCAGCTCACCAAGGAGGGACAGGGTTACCGAGGCTTATGGCTACACCTTC. The encoded protein is CASSPRRDRVTEAYGYTF. The complete variable domain, with remaining parts taken from reference TRBV18 and TRBJ1-2, reads NAGVMQNPRHLVRRRGQEARLRCSPMKGHSHVYWYRQLPEEGLKFMVYLQKENIIDESGMPKERFSAEFPKEGPSILRIQQVVRGDSAAYFCASSPRRDRVTEAYGYTFGSGTRLTVV.

This chain connects TRBV5-6 to TRBJ2-7; D call uncertain. The CDR3 consists of 15 residues. Trimming shortened V by 1 base and J by 2 bases, and 13 bases separated the two germline ends. Germline V gene sequence: CDR1 SGHDT, CDR2 YYEEEE. CDR3 residues: CASSLYAAAAYEQYV. DNA for the CDR3: TGTGCCAGCAGCTTGTACGCAGCCGCGGCCTACGAGCAGTACGTC.

This clone came up a few times. The chain uses TRBV5-1 and TRBJ2-2; D is ambiguous. The V and J ends lost 0 bases and 7 bases respectively, with 10 bases between them. The germline V gene encodes CDR1 SGHRS and CDR2 YFSETQ. The length of the CDR3 is 14 residues. This CDR3 is CASSLANRVGELFF. As DNA, the CDR3 is TGCGCCAGCAGCTTGGCCAACCGGGTCGGGGAGCTGTTTTTT.

The genes are TRBV7-2 and TRBJ1-4, with D maybe TRBD1 (5 bases). Trimming took 2 bases from V and 2 from J, leaving 6 bases between them. This CDR3 is built from 14 residues. CDR1 is SGHTA, CDR2 FQGNSA, per germline. Written as DNA, the CDR3 is TGTGCCAGCAGCTTAAAGGGGACTAATGAAAAACTGTTTTTT. Its protein is CASSLKGTNEKLFF.

This clone was picked up a small number of times. The V call is TRBV2, the J call TRBJ1-1, with 9 bases aligning to TRBD1. Germline CDR1 is SNHLY and CDR2 is FYNNEI. The V segment lost 5 bases and the J segment 6 bases; nucleotides outside the gene matches: 4. The CDR3 sequence is 13 residues long. CDR3 sequence reads: CASSTRQGAEAFF. The DNA for the CDR3 is TGTGCCAGCAGTACCCGACAGGGGGCTGAAGCTTTCTTT.

V is TRBV28 and J is TRBJ2-7; 7 positions match TRBD2. Trimming cost V 3 bases and J 7 bases; bases outside gene matches: 6. The V gene's germline CDR1 is MDHEN and CDR2 SYDVKM. The CDR3 has 13 amino acids. CDR3 sequence: CASSFGGGGEQYV. The CDR3 nucleotides are TGTGCCAGCAGTTTCGGCGGGGGTGGTGAGCAGTACGTC.

The chain employs TRBV20-1 and TRBJ2-5; no definite D call. Trimming shortened V by 6 bases and J by 7 bases, and 12 bases separated the two germline ends. CDR1 and CDR2 (germline): DFQATT, SNEGSKA (reference sequence). The CDR3 consists of 11 residues. The CDR3 here is CSARYAMTQYF. The CDR3 coding sequence is TGCAGTGCCAGATATGCGATGACCCAGTACTTC.

The rearrangement joins TRBV7-2 to TRBJ1-2, with 7 bases aligning to TRBD1. The CDR3 is 15 residues long. In germline, CDR1 is SGHTA, CDR2 FQGNSA. Trimming took 3 bases from V and 7 from J; bases not matched to a gene: 11. The CDR3 DNA is TGTGCCAGCAGCTTCACTACAGGGGCCGTAGGTGGCTACACCTTC. Translated, it gives CASSFTTGAVGGYTF.

This clone appeared once. This chain links TRBV9 with TRBJ1-6; D is unresolved. V lost 0 bases and J lost 6, with 7 bases in between. The CDR3 loop spans 14 amino acids. The germline V gene has CDR1 SGDLS and CDR2 YYNGEE. CDR3 loop: CASSVARINSPLHF. The CDR3 DNA follows: TGTGCCAGCAGCGTAGCTAGGATTAATTCACCCCTCCACTTT.

J is TRBJ2-7 and V is TRBV6-6; tentatively, D is TRBD2 (6 bases). The CDR3 contains 15 residues. Trimming took 6 bases from V and 9 from J, leaving 24 bases between them. The V gene's germline CDR1 is MNHNY and CDR2 SVGAGI (reference sequence). The CDR3, as DNA: TGTGCCAGCAGACCGGACACTAGCTCCGCATCAGGGCAGTACGTC. Protein sequence: CASRPDTSSASGQYV.

This chain uses TRBV7-9 with TRBJ1-6; weak D call: TRBD1 (6 bases). The V gene's germline CDR1 is SEHNR and CDR2 FQNEAQ (reference sequence). With 6 bases removed from V and 6 bases from J, the gap between germline ends came to 18 bases. This CDR3 comprises 16 residues. CDR3 coding DNA: TGTGCCAGCAGTTTCGTGGGCGGCAGGGGTAATTCACCCCTCCACTTT. Translation: CASSFVGGRGNSPLHF.

The chain carries TRBV25-1 and TRBJ1-1; D may be TRBD1 (6 bases). Germline V gene sequence: CDR1 MGHDK, CDR2 SYGVNS. With 6 bases removed from V and 2 bases from J, the gap between germline ends came to 16 bases. This CDR3 has 15 residues. This chain's CDR3 is CASRGRQDPNTEAFF. CDR3 DNA sequence: TGTGCCAGCAGGGGTAGACAGGACCCAAACACTGAAGCTTTCTTT.

The V gene is TRBV6-5, the J gene TRBJ1-6; no clear D. In germline, CDR1 is MNHEY, CDR2 SVGAGI. There are 14 residues in the CDR3. V was clipped by 8 bases and J by 5 bases, with 13 bases between them. The chain's CDR3 is CASLPRENNSPLHF. Here the CDR3 DNA reads TGTGCCAGCCTACCCCGGGAAAATAATTCACCCCTCCACTTT.

The gene calls are TRBV6-5 and TRBJ2-7; 7 nucleotides line up with TRBD1. The CDR3 is made up of 14 amino acids. Trimming cost V 5 bases and J 2 bases; bases outside gene matches: 6. Germline V gene sequence: CDR1 MNHEY, CDR2 SVGAGI. CDR3 residues: CASSARQGAYEQYV. CDR3 nucleotide sequence: TGTGCCAGCAGTGCTCGACAGGGTGCCTACGAGCAGTACGTC.

The V call is TRBV5-7, the J call TRBJ1-1; 8 nucleotides agree with TRBD1. TRBV5-7 is an ORF, with its function uncertain. The CDR3 runs 18 residues. Trimming cost V 4 bases and J 0 bases; bases outside gene matches: 14. The CDR3 loop is CASSPRRGQVGVNTEAFF. Written as DNA, the CDR3 is TGTGCCAGCAGCCCTCGGAGGGGACAGGTAGGTGTGAACACTGAAGCTTTCTTT.

This clone was observed a handful of times. The V gene is TRBV5-5, the J gene TRBJ1-1; D may be TRBD1 (6 bases). Germline V lookup: CDR1 SGHKS, CDR2 YYEKEE (reference sequence). The CDR3 length is 13 residues. V was cut by 6 bases and J by 2 bases, with 11 bases left in between. CDR3 amino acids: CASKVGTNTEAFF. The CDR3 bases are TGTGCCAGCAAGGTAGGGACAAACACTGAAGCTTTCTTT.

This chain uses TRBV30 with TRBJ2-6, with D unresolved. The CDR3 runs 16 residues. Trimming pared 4 bases from V and 0 bases from J, leaving 13 bases between. CDR1 is GTSNPN and CDR2 is SVGIG in the germline V gene (reference sequence). The CDR3 region is CAWIRVTSSGANVLTF. In DNA, the CDR3 is TGTGCCTGGATCCGGGTTACGAGCTCTGGGGCCAACGTCCTGACTTTC.

This clone occurred once. The chain uses TRBV28 and TRBJ2-7, with 12 bases identical to TRBD1. Per the germline V gene, CDR1 is MDHEN and CDR2 is SYDVKM. The CDR3 has 15 amino acids. V shed 5 bases and J 3 bases; nucleotides not matched to a gene: 5. CDR3 coding DNA: TGTGCCAGCAGTAGAGGGACAGGGGGCAGCTACGAGCAGTACGTC. Protein product: CASSRGTGGSYEQYV.

This clone appeared a few times. This rearrangement joins TRBV28 to TRBJ1-4, with TRBD1 as a possible D gene (6 bases). Germline lookup yields CDR1 MDHEN and CDR2 SYDVKM. V gave up 4 bases and J gave up 7 bases, with 13 bases separating them. The CDR3 has 14 residues. CDR3 in amino acids: CASSSEGVIEKLFF. In DNA, the CDR3 is TGTGCCAGCAGTTCCGAGGGGGTGATTGAAAAACTGTTTTTT.

The table lists this clone with a few counts. The chain couples TRBV6-4 to TRBJ2-7; 7 bases align to TRBD1. Germline CDR1 MRHNA, CDR2 SNTAGT. The length of the CDR3 is 14 residues. With V trimmed by 5 bases and J by 2 bases, 6 bases remained unmatched. The CDR3 coding sequence is TGTGCCAGCAGTAGCTCCGGGACAGCCTACGAGCAGTACGTC. It specifies CASSSSGTAYEQYV.

This sequence joins TRBV6-5 and TRBJ1-5; TRBD1 agrees at 8 bases. Germline CDR1 and CDR2: MNHEY and SVGAGI. V was clipped by 7 bases and J by 7 bases; unmatched bases: 3. The CDR3 consists of 12 residues. The CDR3 DNA follows: TGTGCCAGCAAGAGACAGGGGCAGCCCCAGCATTTT. It is translated as CASKRQGQPQHF.